One sample yielded the 20 T cell receptor beta chains listed below, sequenced in a study of blood T cell repertoires in COVID-19. Produced via immunoSEQ multiplex PCR; TCRdb's table is partial and in-frame only. The table shows 95,000 to 110,000 clones, with under 90% occurring only once. Material for sequencing was peripheral blood. The receptor source for this set is a human donor in a cohort sampled during active or convalescent COVID-19.

The chain couples TRBV27 to TRBJ1-2, with D perhaps TRBD1 (6 bases). Germline V CDR1 and CDR2: MNHEY, SMNVEV (reference sequence). V lost 2 bases and J 6 bases, leaving 7 bases between the germline ends. There are 12 residues in the CDR3. CDR3 bases: TGTGCCAGCAGTTTAAAGGGGGATGGCTACACCTTC. Translation gives CASSLKGDGYTF.

The rearrangement links TRBV25-1 to TRBJ1-4; a possible D gene is TRBD1 (5 bases). This CDR3 has 16 residues. Germline V gene data show CDR1 as MGHDK and CDR2 as SYGVNS. V was shortened by 1 base and J by 1 base, with 10 bases between the two germline ends. CDR3 nucleotide sequence: TGTGCCAGCAGTGAATTTGGACAAATAACTAATGAAAAACTGTTTTTT. Translation: CASSEFGQITNEKLFF.

In this sample, this clone turned up once. The chain is built from TRBV30 and TRBJ1-2, with TRBD1 as a possible D gene (6 bases). The CDR3 consists of 12 residues. CDR1 is GTSNPN, CDR2 SVGIG, per germline (reference sequence). The germline V and J ends were trimmed by 4 bases and 8 bases, with 14 bases remaining between them. CDR3 sequence (DNA): TGTGCCTGGAAACAGGGCCGAGGAGGCTACACCTTC. It is translated as CAWKQGRGGYTF.

The rearrangement links TRBV11-2 to TRBJ1-1; D is undetermined. Trimming shortened V by 5 bases and J by 7 bases, and 8 bases separated the two germline ends. Germline values: CDR1 SGHAT, CDR2 FQNNGV. The CDR3 length is 11 residues. DNA of the CDR3: TGTGCCAGCAGCCCGGGTCATGAAGCTTTCTTT. Translation: CASSPGHEAFF.

This clone was counted between two and nine times. The chain employs TRBV15 and TRBJ1-2, with D hard to call. The CDR3 is 14 amino acids. Looked up from germline, CDR1 is LNHNV and CDR2 is YYDKDF (reference sequence). Trimming stripped 5 bases from V and 6 bases from J, with 16 bases between. The CDR3, as DNA: TGTGCCACCAGCTTCGGACGGACGGGAGATGGCTACACCTTC. Residues: CATSFGRTGDGYTF.

The chain has TRBV15 and TRBJ2-1, with 10 bases fitting TRBD1. This CDR3 comprises 15 residues. Germline-derived CDR1 and CDR2 are LNHNV and YYDKDF (reference sequence). With V trimmed by 3 bases and J by 7 bases, 6 bases remained unmatched. CDR3 loop: CATSSLGQGMNEQFF. The CDR3 DNA reads TGTGCCACCAGCAGTCTGGGACAGGGGATGAATGAGCAGTTCTTC.

The chain is built from TRBV21-1 and TRBJ2-1; TRBD2, the table's D call, lacks a check against the DNA. TRBV21-1 is annotated as a pseudogene. CDR3 length: 18 amino acids. The CDR3 sequence is CASSKADGQRGRYNEQFF. The CDR3 region has the DNA TGTGCCAGCAGCAAAGCTGATGGTCAGCGGGGGCGATACAATGAGCAGTTCTTC.

In its sample, this clone was seen once. The rearrangement uses TRBV2 and TRBJ2-3; 12 bases map to TRBD2. CDR3 size: 15 residues. Germline-derived CDR1 and CDR2 are SNHLY and FYNNEI. J was trimmed by 8 bases and V by 7 bases; bases with no gene match: 10. CDR3 coding DNA: TGTGCCAGCAACGGACTAGCGGGGAGCAGGTCTACGCAGTATTTT. The encoded protein is CASNGLAGSRSTQYF. Full variable domain (outside the CDR3, taken from reference TRBV2 and TRBJ2-3): EPEVTQTPSHQVTQMGQEVILRCVPISNHLYFYWYRQILGQKVEFLVSFYNNEISEKSEIFDDQFSVERPDGSNFTLKIRSTKLEDSAMYFCASNGLAGSRSTQYFGPGTRLTVL.

Only a few counts were recorded for this clone. The chain combines TRBV25-1 with TRBJ1-4; 11 nucleotides match TRBD1. The germline gives CDR1 MGHDK, CDR2 SYGVNS. The CDR3 loop spans 17 amino acids. Unmatched junction bases numbered 10, after V lost 3 bases and J lost 7 bases. The CDR3 protein is CASSEPSLGTGGEKLFF. CDR3 DNA: TGTGCCAGCAGTGAGCCAAGCCTCGGGACAGGGGGTGAAAAACTGTTTTTT.

V gene TRBV5-1 combines with J gene TRBJ2-3; 11 positions match TRBD2. V was pared by 6 bases and J by 2 bases, with 5 bases of the junction left unmatched. The CDR3 sequence is 15 residues long. The germline CDR1 and CDR2 sequences are SGHRS and YFSETQ. The CDR3 sequence is CASTLLAGVTDTQYF. The CDR3 DNA is TGCGCCAGCACCTTACTAGCGGGGGTCACAGATACGCAGTATTTT.

V and J are TRBV3-1 (or the pseudogene TRBV3-2) and TRBJ2-6, with a tentative D call TRBD2 (5 bases). Deletions cut 3 bases from V and 0 bases from J, with 12 bases between. Germline CDR1 and CDR2: LGHDT and YNNKEL (reference sequence). This CDR3 is built from 17 residues. The chain's CDR3 is CASSQGSLSSGANVLTF. Written as DNA, the CDR3 is TGTGCCAGCAGCCAGGGGAGCCTTAGCTCTGGGGCCAACGTCCTGACTTTC.

This chain links TRBV27 with TRBJ2-7; D remains unclear. CDR1 is MNHEY, CDR2 SMNVEV, per germline (reference sequence). This CDR3 is 13 amino acids long. Trimming removed 1 base at V and 12 bases at J, with 16 bases between. The CDR3 nucleotides read TGTGCCAGCAGTTTATTTTCAGGCGCTCTCGGGTACTTC. This sequence encodes CASSLFSGALGYF.

The V gene is TRBV6-6, the J gene TRBJ1-4; D not resolved. The V gene lost 6 bases and the J gene lost 3 bases, with 11 bases spanning the gap. The CDR3 runs to 14 residues. CDR1 is MNHNY and CDR2 is SVGAGI in the germline V gene (reference sequence). The CDR3, as DNA: TGTGCCAGCAGCCAACCAGGCTCTAATGAAAAACTGTTTTTT. The encoded protein is CASSQPGSNEKLFF.

This clone was counted only a few times. The V call is TRBV29-1, the J call TRBJ2-1, with D perhaps TRBD2 (6 bases). The CDR3 consists of 13 residues. From germline, CDR1 is SQVTM and CDR2 ANQGSEA. Deletions cut 0 bases from V and 6 bases from J, with 9 bases between. CDR3 amino acids: CSVEDGGGNEQFF. The CDR3 DNA follows: TGCAGCGTTGAAGATGGGGGAGGCAATGAGCAGTTCTTC.

The V and J genes are TRBV7-9 and TRBJ1-2; 7 bases line up with TRBD1. The CDR3 extends over 16 amino acids. The V and J ends lost 5 bases and 4 bases, in that order; junction bases with no gene match: 13. CDR1 SEHNR and CDR2 FQNEAQ come from the germline V gene (reference sequence). The CDR3 is CASSHGEGAPLYGYTF. The CDR3, as DNA: TGTGCCAGCAGCCACGGTGAGGGGGCGCCCCTCTATGGCTACACCTTC.

The chain employs TRBV6-5 and TRBJ1-2; 7 nucleotides agree with TRBD1. V lost 6 bases to trimming and J lost 8 bases; unmatched junction nucleotides: 9. Germline V gives CDR1 MNHEY, CDR2 SVGAGI. The CDR3 is 13 amino acids. The CDR3 protein is CASRATGVRGYTF. CDR3 nucleotides: TGTGCCAGCAGAGCCACAGGGGTGAGGGGCTACACCTTC.

The V and J genes are TRBV5-1 and TRBJ2-5; D ambiguous. Germline CDR1 SGHRS, CDR2 YFSETQ. V lost 2 bases, J lost 5 bases, and 7 bases lay in between. The CDR3 runs to 12 residues. Here the CDR3 reads CASSLSRETQYF. The DNA for the CDR3 is TGCGCCAGCAGCTTATCCCGGGAGACCCAGTACTTC.

This rearrangement joins TRBV5-1 to TRBJ1-1; perhaps TRBD1 as D (5 bases). The CDR3 is 16 residues long. V was pared by 0 bases and J by 1 base, with 13 bases between. Looked up from germline, CDR1 is SGHRS and CDR2 is YFSETQ. The CDR3 coding sequence is TGCGCCAGCAGCTTGGTACCCTCGGGGGGGAACACTGAAGCTTTCTTT. This sequence encodes CASSLVPSGGNTEAFF.

V and J are TRBV4-2 and TRBJ2-2; TRBD1 is a possible D gene (6 bases). V lost 5 bases to trimming and J lost 0 bases, with 7 bases between them. The CDR3 spans 14 residues. Germline values: CDR1 LGHNA, CDR2 YNFKEQ. The CDR3 coding sequence is TGTGCCAGCAGCAGGACAGCGAACACCGGGGAGCTGTTTTTT. Translation gives CASSRTANTGELFF.

The chain uses TRBV19 and TRBJ1-5; 10 bases align to TRBD1. The CDR3 covers 13 residues. Germline loops: CDR1 LNHDA, CDR2 SQIVND (reference sequence). V was pared by 5 bases and J by 7 bases, with 2 bases of the junction left unmatched. The CDR3 nucleotides read TGTGCCAGTAGTGGGACAGGGGTCCAGCCCCAGCATTTT. This codes for CASSGTGVQPQHF.